Sequencing of this TCR beta chain was carried out in a study of blood T cell repertoires in COVID-19. This clone has only one observation. TCRdb keeps only in-frame clones here, not all; method: immunoSEQ multiplex PCR. The data contain approximately 280,000 clones, 85% of them singletons. The specimen was PBMCs or T cells enriched from blood (not recorded which). The receptor was derived from a woman aged 45-65 years who had recovered from COVID-19.

The CDR3 region has the DNA TGCGCCAGCAGCCAAGATATTGGGACAAATGGCGAGCAGTACTTC. It yields the protein CASSQDIGTNGEQYF. V is TRBV4-3 and J is TRBJ2-7; a weak D match, TRBD1 (6 bases). Looked up from germline, CDR1 is LGHNA and CDR2 is YSLEER. The germline V and J ends were trimmed by 0 bases and 6 bases, with 15 bases remaining between them. The CDR3 sequence is 15 residues long.